A selection of T cell receptor beta chains follows, all from one sample in a study of vaccination effects on CD4 cells after COVID-19. Profiling relied on immunoSEQ multiplex PCR, and the TCRdb table lists in-frame clones only, not all of them. The sample lists roughly 45,000 clones; around 80% were seen once. These receptors have no identified antigens. The sample in question was CD4+ T cells from PBMCs cultured with a peptide pool, obtained before COVID-19 vaccination. The source is a human donor who had a prior SARS-CoV-2 infection. The CDR3 runs from the conserved cysteine through the conserved F or W. D genes are given only for firm matches. Not all rows give a size; the values are once, few, many and, for expanded clones, a class.

v_gene	abundance	d_gene	j_gene	CDR3nt	CDR3aa
TRBV6-4	-	TRBD1	TRBJ1-2	TGTGCCAGCAGTGACAGGTCCAGGGGGAGAAACTATGGCTACACCTTC	CASSDRSRGRNYGYTF
TRBV3-1/TRBV3-2	-	-	TRBJ1-1	TGTGCCAGCAGTCCACTTCTCCTGCTGGGCCAAGCTTTCTTT	CASSPLLLLGQAFF
TRBV5-1	once	-	TRBJ2-7	TGCGCCAGCAGCCCCCCTACCCTAAGAGAGCAGTACTTC	CASSPPTLREQYF
TRBV28	-	-	TRBJ2-5	TGTGCCAGCAGTTTTCTGGCGGGTGGGCGGAAGACCCAGTACTTC	CASSFLAGGRKTQYF
TRBV6-5	-	-	TRBJ1-3	TGTGCCAGCAGTTACTCTGACAGCTCTGGAAACACCATATATTTT	CASSYSDSSGNTIYF
TRBV6-2/TRBV6-3	-	TRBD1	TRBJ1-1	TGTGCCAGCAGTAAAAGAATCCGACAGGGGGGAAACACTGAAGCTTTCTTT	CASSKRIRQGGNTEAFF
TRBV4-2	-	TRBD2	TRBJ2-1	TGTGCCAGCAGCCAAGTACCAGCGGGAGGGCCAAAGAATGAGCAGTTCTTC	CASSQVPAGGPKNEQFF
TRBV12-5	-	-	TRBJ2-7	TGTGCTAGTGGTCCCTCCCGACAAGGTGCCGAGCAGTACTTC	CASGPSRQGAEQYF
TRBV11-1	once	TRBD2	TRBJ2-7	TGTGCCAGCAGCTTATCGGGACTAGCGGGAGGCCACGAGCAGTACTTC	CASSLSGLAGGHEQYF
TRBV11-3	-	TRBD2	TRBJ2-5	TGTGCCAGCAGCTTGGGACGGACTAGCGGGAGGTACCAAGAGACCCAGTACTTC	CASSLGRTSGRYQETQYF
TRBV19	-	TRBD2	TRBJ2-5	TGTGCCAGTAGGGAGATCACTAGCGGGGTTGAAGAGACCCAGTACTTC	CASREITSGVEETQYF
TRBV19	-	-	TRBJ2-1	TGTGCCAGTAGTCTACAGGTCGGCTCCTACAATGAGCAGTTCTTC	CASSLQVGSYNEQFF
TRBV14	-	TRBD1	TRBJ2-5	TGTGCCAGCAGCCAGAACAGGGGTGAGACCCAGTACTTC	CASSQNRGETQYF
TRBV9	-	-	TRBJ2-7	TGTGCCAGCAGCGGGGGGACCCAAACCTACGAGCAGTACTTC	CASSGGTQTYEQYF
TRBV5-1	-	-	TRBJ1-3	TGCGCCAGCAGCTTGGCGGCGGGTGGAAACACCATATATTTT	CASSLAAGGNTIYF
TRBV18	-	TRBD1	TRBJ1-6	TGTGCCAGCTCACCTTACGAGGACAGGAATTCACCCCTCCACTTT	CASSPYEDRNSPLHF
TRBV5-5	-	-	TRBJ2-3	TGTGCCAGCAGCTTTGAGGGGAATACGCAGTATTTT	CASSFEGNTQYF
TRBV6-5	few	-	TRBJ1-2	TGTGCCAGCACCGCCGGGGGAGTGTACTATGGCTACACCTTC	CASTAGGVYYGYTF
TRBV2	-	-	TRBJ1-6	TGTGCCAGCAGATGGGGGAAACTTAATTCACCCCTCCACTTT	CASRWGKLNSPLHF
TRBV4-2	once	-	TRBJ1-2	TGTGCCAGCAGCCAAGATCGTTTGGGGTATGGCTACACCTTC	CASSQDRLGYGYTF
TRBV21-1	once	-	TRBJ1-5	TGTGCCAGCAGCCCCCATCGGGAGGCTCAGCCCCAGCATTTT	CASSPHREAQPQHF
TRBV11-3	few	TRBD1	TRBJ2-7	TGTGCCAGCAGCAAGGGGGCCCTCTCCTACGAGCAGTACTTC	CASSKGALSYEQYF
TRBV5-4	-	TRBD2	TRBJ2-1	TGTGCCAGCAGCCCGAGCGGACTAGCGGGGGAGCTGGAGCAGTTCTTC	CASSPSGLAGELEQFF
TRBV5-1	-	-	TRBJ1-5	TGCGCCAGCAGCTCAGGGAACGAGGGTCAGCCCCAGCATTTT	CASSSGNEGQPQHF
TRBV7-2	-	-	TRBJ1-1	TGTGCCAGCAGCTCCCGGTTGGGGCCCCTGAACACTGAAGCTTTCTTT	CASSSRLGPLNTEAFF
TRBV9	-	-	TRBJ2-3	TGTGCCAGCAGCGCAAGCGGACGTTTGGATACGCAGTATTTT	CASSASGRLDTQYF
TRBV4-2	-	TRBD2	TRBJ2-5	TGTGCCAGCAGCCAATTATTCGGCGGGAGGTTGCAAGAGACCCAGTACTTC	CASSQLFGGRLQETQYF
TRBV3-1/TRBV3-2	once	TRBD1	TRBJ1-2	TGTGCCAGCAGCCTAGGAACGGACAGGGCCCTCACCTTC	CASSLGTDRALTF
TRBV7-9	-	TRBD1	TRBJ2-3	TGTGCCAGCAGCTTAGTGGCAGGGGGCGCGTTTAACACAGATACGCAGTATTTT	CASSLVAGGAFNTDTQYF
TRBV6-5	-	-	TRBJ2-7	TGTGCCAGCGGGGGGATCTCCTACGAGCAGTACTTC	CASGGISYEQYF
TRBV18	-	-	TRBJ1-5	TGTGCCAGCTCACCACTGGGAGCTAGCAATCAGCCCCAGCATTTT	CASSPLGASNQPQHF
TRBV11-1	-	TRBD1	TRBJ2-7	TGTGCCAGCAGCGGGACAGTAAGCTACGAGCAGTACTTC	CASSGTVSYEQYF
TRBV11-2	once	TRBD2	TRBJ2-1	TGTGCCAGCAGCGTGACTAGCGGGGGAAACTACAATGAGCAGTTCTTC	CASSVTSGGNYNEQFF
TRBV6-1	-	-	TRBJ2-2	TGTGCCAGCAGTGAACTGACCAGGAACACCGGGGAGCTGTTTTTT	CASSELTRNTGELFF
TRBV2	-	TRBD2	TRBJ2-5	TGTGCCAGCATGGGACTAGCGGGACAAGAGACCCAGTACTTC	CASMGLAGQETQYF
TRBV5-1	-	-	TRBJ2-1	TGCGCCAGCAATGAGGGGGTAGGCAATGAGCAGTTCTTC	CASNEGVGNEQFF
TRBV7-9	few	-	TRBJ2-3	TGTGCCAGCAGCCGCGGGACTTACACAGATACGCAGTATTTT	CASSRGTYTDTQYF
TRBV15	-	TRBD2	TRBJ2-1	TGTGCCACCAGCAGAAGGACTAGCGGGGGGGTTAGCTCCTACAATGAGCAGTTCTTC	CATSRRTSGGVSSYNEQFF
TRBV3-1/TRBV3-2	many	-	TRBJ2-3	TGTGCCAGCAGCCTCGGGGGTGGCACAGATACGCAGTATTTT	CASSLGGGTDTQYF
TRBV5-1	medium-sized	-	TRBJ2-7	TGCGCCAGCAGCTTTATGTACAAAGGAAGTTCCTACGAGCAGTACTTC	CASSFMYKGSSYEQYF
TRBV11-3	few	-	TRBJ1-2	TGTGCCAGCAGCCCCCAGGGCCTCAACTATGGCTACACCTTC	CASSPQGLNYGYTF
TRBV10-3	medium-sized	TRBD2	TRBJ2-2	TGTGCCATCAGTCCGACTAGCGGGGGGCCGAACACCGGGGAGCTGTTTTTT	CAISPTSGGPNTGELFF
TRBV12-5	-	-	TRBJ2-1	TGTGCTAGTGGTTCAGTGGGGCAGGGGAATGAGCAGTTCTTC	CASGSVGQGNEQFF
TRBV30	-	TRBD1	TRBJ1-3	TGTGCCTGGAGTGGGACAGGGGGAACCACCATATATTTT	CAWSGTGGTTIYF
TRBV6-1	once	-	TRBJ1-2	TGTGCCAGCAGTGAAGAGGCCGGGGGGGCGGGAGATGGCTACACCTTC	CASSEEAGGAGDGYTF
TRBV19	many	-	TRBJ1-5	TGTGCCAGTAGTTCCGGGACGCCTAGCAATCAGCCCCAGCATTTT	CASSSGTPSNQPQHF
TRBV9	few	-	TRBJ2-3	TGTGCCAGCAGCGCAGTCGGCGGGAGCACAGATACGCAGTATTTT	CASSAVGGSTDTQYF
TRBV9	once	-	TRBJ2-3	TGTGCCAGCAGCGTAGAAACAGATACGCAGTATTTT	CASSVETDTQYF
TRBV11-3	-	-	TRBJ1-1	TGTGCCAGCAGAAAAACCCGGCAGGAGGAAGCTTTCTTT	CASRKTRQEEAFF
TRBV27	-	TRBD2	TRBJ2-7	TGTGCCAGCAGCGGACTAGCGGGAGCTTCCTCCGAGCAGTACTTC	CASSGLAGASSEQYF
TRBV12-2	-	-	TRBJ1-6	TGTGCAAGTCGCTCCAACCGACATCGGGGGCGTCACCACTTT	CASRSNRHRGRHHF
TRBV24-1	-	TRBD2	TRBJ2-5	TGTGCCACCAGTGATCCGGGTAGCGGGGGAGAGACCCAGTACTTC	CATSDPGSGGETQYF
TRBV30	-	TRBD1	TRBJ1-1	TGTGCCTGGAGTAAACCGGGACAGGTCAACACTGAAGCTTTCTTT	CAWSKPGQVNTEAFF
TRBV24-1	few	TRBD1	TRBJ1-5	TGTGCCACCGGACAGGGCCAAAATCAGCCCCAGCATTTT	CATGQGQNQPQHF
TRBV7-8	once	-	TRBJ1-1	TGTGCCAGCAGCTTAGGTAGTGGATTGACTGAAGCTTTCTTT	CASSLGSGLTEAFF
TRBV2	-	TRBD1	TRBJ1-1	TGTGCCAGCAACCTACAGGGGGGCGACACTGAAGCTTTCTTT	CASNLQGGDTEAFF
TRBV7-8	-	-	TRBJ2-1	TGTGCCAGCAGCTCAACCAACTACAATGAGCAGTTCTTC	CASSSTNYNEQFF
TRBV5-4	-	-	TRBJ1-3	TGTGCCAGCAGCTTGGGCAGGGCTGGAAACACCATATATTTT	CASSLGRAGNTIYF